Presented here are 8 T cell receptor beta chains from one specimen sequenced in a study of T cell responses to AZD1222 COVID-19 vaccine. Sequenced by immunoSEQ multiplex PCR; TCRdb stores in-frame clones only, minus some. The repertoire holds 110,000 to 150,000 clones, with 80% to 90% as singletons. This specimen consisted of peripheral blood, obtained on day 0 of AZD1222 vaccination. These receptors originate from an adult in good health.

The chain uses TRBV29-1 and TRBJ1-5, with TRBD1 matching 9 bases. This CDR3 is built from 13 residues. Germline-derived CDR1 and CDR2 are SQVTM and ANQGSEA. V gave up 7 bases and J gave up 5 bases; unmatched junction bases: 6. Here the CDR3 DNA reads TGCAGCGCCGGGACAGGGTATGATCAGCCCCAGCATTTT. This translates into CSAGTGYDQPQHF.

Here the CDR3 DNA reads TGTGCCAGCAGCTTGGGGACAGGGGGCGGCTATGGCTACACCTTC. Translated, it gives CASSLGTGGGYGYTF. The chain has TRBV5-8 and TRBJ1-2; TRBD1 matches 11 bases. J was trimmed by 4 bases and V by 0 bases; bases with no gene match: 2. The CDR3 runs 15 residues. Looked up from germline, CDR1 is SGHTS and CDR2 is YDEGEE.

The chain carries TRBV28 and TRBJ2-7; 10 positions match TRBD1. Germline V gene data show CDR1 as MDHEN and CDR2 as SYDVKM. The CDR3 is 15 amino acids. V lost 3 bases, J lost 6 bases, and 8 bases stayed unmatched. The CDR3 is CASSLGGTGVLEQYF. The CDR3 DNA reads as TGTGCCAGCAGTTTGGGGGGGACAGGGGTTCTCGAGCAGTACTTC.

The genes are TRBV5-1 and TRBJ1-1; D perhaps matches TRBD1 (5 bases). V lost 0 bases to trimming and J lost 5 bases, with 14 bases between them. The CDR3 runs to 15 residues. Germline V gene lookup returns CDR1 SGHRS and CDR2 YFSETQ. The chain's CDR3 is CASSLEPRVGTEAFF. CDR3 sequence (DNA): TGCGCCAGCAGCTTGGAGCCCAGGGTAGGGACTGAAGCTTTCTTT.

The rearrangement joins TRBV12-5 to TRBJ1-5; 7 bases agree with TRBD1. This CDR3 region has 22 residues. J was trimmed by 2 bases and V by 1 base; bases with no gene match: 23. Germline CDR1 LGHNT, CDR2 FRNRAP. CDR3 sequence (DNA): TGTGCTAGTGGTTTGGCGAATCCCGCCGATGGCCGGGACAGACATCGCAATCAGCCCCAGCATTTT. Protein: CASGLANPADGRDRHRNQPQHF.

J is TRBJ2-5 and V is TRBV6-2 or TRBV6-3; TRBD2 matches 13 bases. Germline V gene lookup returns CDR1 MNHEY and CDR2 SVGEGT. This CDR3 is 15 amino acids long. The J segment lost 9 bases and the V segment lost 6 bases, leaving 10 bases of the junction unmatched. The CDR3 sequence: CASSATGLAGVAQYF. CDR3 nucleotides: TGTGCCAGCAGCGCTACTGGACTAGCGGGGGTGGCCCAGTACTTC.

This clone was found a few times. The chain combines TRBV19 with TRBJ2-1; 10 positions match TRBD2. Per germline, CDR1 LNHDA and CDR2 SQIVND (reference sequence). With 5 bases clipped from V and 10 bases from J, the junction kept 11 bases outside the gene matches. This CDR3 spans 15 amino acids. DNA for the CDR3: TGTGCCAGTAGTTCGGTAATAGCGGGAGGAAGGGAGCAGTTCTTC. The encoded protein is CASSSVIAGGREQFF.

This chain joins TRBV19 and TRBJ2-7; D ambiguous. Germline V lookup: CDR1 LNHDA, CDR2 SQIVND (reference sequence). CDR3 length: 12 residues. V gave up 6 bases and J gave up 9 bases, with 15 bases separating them. The CDR3: CASSETQATQYF. Here the CDR3 DNA reads TGTGCCAGTAGCGAAACTCAGGCCACGCAGTACTTC.